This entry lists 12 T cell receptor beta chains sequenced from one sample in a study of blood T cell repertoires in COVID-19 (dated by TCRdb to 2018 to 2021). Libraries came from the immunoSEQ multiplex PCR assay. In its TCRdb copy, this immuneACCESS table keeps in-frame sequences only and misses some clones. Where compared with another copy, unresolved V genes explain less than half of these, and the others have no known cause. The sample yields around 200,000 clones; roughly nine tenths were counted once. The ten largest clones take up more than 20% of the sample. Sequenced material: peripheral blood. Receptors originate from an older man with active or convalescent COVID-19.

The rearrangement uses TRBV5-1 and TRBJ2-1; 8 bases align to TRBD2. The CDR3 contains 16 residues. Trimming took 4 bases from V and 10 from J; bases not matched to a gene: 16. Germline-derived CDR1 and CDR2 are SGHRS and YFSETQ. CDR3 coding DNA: TGCGCCAGCAGCCCCTCGCCAGCGGGAGCCCTCCGAGAGCAGTTCTTC. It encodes CASSPSPAGALREQFF.

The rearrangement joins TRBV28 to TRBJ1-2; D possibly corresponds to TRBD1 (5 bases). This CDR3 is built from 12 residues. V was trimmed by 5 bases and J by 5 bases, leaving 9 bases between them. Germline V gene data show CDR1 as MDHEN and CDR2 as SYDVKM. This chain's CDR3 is CASSTGTYGYTF. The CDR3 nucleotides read TGTGCCAGCAGTACAGGAACATATGGCTACACCTTC.

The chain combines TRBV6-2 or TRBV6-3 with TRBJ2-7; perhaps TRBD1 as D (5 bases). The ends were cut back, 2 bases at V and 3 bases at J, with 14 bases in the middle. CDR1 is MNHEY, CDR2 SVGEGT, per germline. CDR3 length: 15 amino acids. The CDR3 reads CASSYGAGQHYEQYF. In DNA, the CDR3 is TGTGCCAGCAGTTACGGGGCCGGCCAACACTACGAGCAGTACTTC.

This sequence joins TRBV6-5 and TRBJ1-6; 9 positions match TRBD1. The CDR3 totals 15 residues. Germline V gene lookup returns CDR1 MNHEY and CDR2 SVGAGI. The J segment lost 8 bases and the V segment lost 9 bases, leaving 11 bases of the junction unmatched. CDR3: CASVTGQGIDSPLHF. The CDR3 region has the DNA TGTGCCAGTGTGACGGGACAGGGAATAGATTCACCCCTCCACTTT.

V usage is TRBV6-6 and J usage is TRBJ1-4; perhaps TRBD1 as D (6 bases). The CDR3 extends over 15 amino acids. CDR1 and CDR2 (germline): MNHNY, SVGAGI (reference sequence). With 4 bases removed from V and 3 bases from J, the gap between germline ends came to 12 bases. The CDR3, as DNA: TGTGCCAGCAGTTCGACAGGCGCGGCTAATGAAAAACTGTTTTTT. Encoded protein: CASSSTGAANEKLFF.

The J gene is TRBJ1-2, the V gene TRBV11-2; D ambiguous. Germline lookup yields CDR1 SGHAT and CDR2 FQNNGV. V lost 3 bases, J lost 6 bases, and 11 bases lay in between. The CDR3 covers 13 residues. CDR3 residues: CASSFSGFNGYTF. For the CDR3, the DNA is TGTGCCAGCAGCTTCTCGGGGTTTAATGGCTACACCTTC.

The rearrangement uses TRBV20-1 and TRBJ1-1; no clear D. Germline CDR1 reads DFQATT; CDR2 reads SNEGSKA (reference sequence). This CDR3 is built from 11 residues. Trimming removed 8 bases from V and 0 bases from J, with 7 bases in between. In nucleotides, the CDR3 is TGCAGTCCTCGGGTGAACACTGAAGCTTTCTTT. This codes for CSPRVNTEAFF.

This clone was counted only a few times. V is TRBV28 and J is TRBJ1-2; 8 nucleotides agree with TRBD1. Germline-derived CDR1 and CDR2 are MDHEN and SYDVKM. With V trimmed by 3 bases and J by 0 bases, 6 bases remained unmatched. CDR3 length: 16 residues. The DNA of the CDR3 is TGTGCCAGCAGTTTCCGACAGGGGCGGGCTAACTATGGCTACACCTTC. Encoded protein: CASSFRQGRANYGYTF.

The CDR3 spells CASSYAGGVFGSYEQYF. For the CDR3, the DNA is TGTGCCAGCAGTTATGCGGGAGGTGTGTTCGGATCCTACGAGCAGTACTTC. The J gene is TRBJ2-7, the V gene TRBV6-2 or TRBV6-3; TRBD2 agrees at 8 bases. The germline V gene encodes CDR1 MNHEY and CDR2 SVGEGT. This CDR3 is built from 17 residues. After removal of 3 bases from V and 1 base from J, the junction contained 11 bases not matched to a gene.

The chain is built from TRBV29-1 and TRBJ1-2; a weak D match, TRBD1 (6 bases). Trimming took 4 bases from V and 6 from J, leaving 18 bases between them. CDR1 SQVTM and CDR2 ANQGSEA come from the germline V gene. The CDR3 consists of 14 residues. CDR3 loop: CSVVSGWAGDGYTF. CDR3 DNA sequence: TGCAGCGTTGTTTCGGGGTGGGCAGGGGATGGCTACACCTTC.

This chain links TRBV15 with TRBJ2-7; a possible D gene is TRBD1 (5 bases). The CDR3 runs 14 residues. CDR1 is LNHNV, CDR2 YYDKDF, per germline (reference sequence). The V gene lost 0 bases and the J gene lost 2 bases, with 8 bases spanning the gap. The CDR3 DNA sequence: TGTGCCACCAGCAGAGAGGCCAGGGCCTACGAGCAGTACTTC. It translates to CATSREARAYEQYF.

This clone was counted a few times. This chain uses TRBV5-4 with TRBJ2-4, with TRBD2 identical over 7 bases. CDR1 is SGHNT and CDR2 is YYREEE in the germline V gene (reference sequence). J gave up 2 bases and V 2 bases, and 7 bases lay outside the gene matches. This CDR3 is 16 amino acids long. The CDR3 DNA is TGTGCCAGCAGCTTAAGCGGGGAGGGGACCAAAAACATTCAGTACTTC. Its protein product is CASSLSGEGTKNIQYF. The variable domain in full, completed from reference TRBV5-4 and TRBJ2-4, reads ETGVTQSPTHLIKTRGQQVTLRCSSQSGHNTVSWYQQALGQGPQFIFQYYREEENGRGNFPPRFSGLQFPNYSSELNVNALELDDSALYLCASSLSGEGTKNIQYFGAGTRLSVL.